One and the same sample provided the 14 T cell receptor beta chains below, sequenced in a study of control samples from healthy donors and cancer patients. Using immunoSEQ multiplex PCR, the repertoire was profiled, and TCRdb retains in-frame clones only, with some absent. The sample includes roughly 200,000 clones, about 90% of them seen just once. Sequenced: blood. The receptors here all came from a man aged 25-45 years in good health.

The chain combines TRBV12-5 with TRBJ2-2; 10 bases are a match to TRBD1. CDR3 length equals 16 residues. Germline V CDR1 and CDR2: LGHNT, FRNRAP. With V trimmed by 2 bases and J by 7 bases, 7 bases remained unmatched. CDR3 in amino acids: CASGLSRQGAGGELFF. The CDR3 DNA reads as TGTGCTAGTGGTTTGTCCCGACAGGGGGCAGGCGGGGAGCTGTTTTTT.

The rearrangement links TRBV4-1 to TRBJ2-7; the D gene is possibly TRBD1 (5 bases). Germline V gene lookup returns CDR1 MGHRA and CDR2 YSYEKL. The V end lost 1 base, the J end lost 0 bases, and 10 bases lay between the germline ends. The CDR3 has 15 amino acids. The DNA of the CDR3 is TGCGCCAGCAGCCAAGGGGGCCAGAGCTCCTACGAGCAGTACTTC. Its translation is CASSQGGQSSYEQYF.

The chain employs TRBV2 and TRBJ2-7; 8 bases match TRBD1. The V gene's germline CDR1 is SNHLY and CDR2 FYNNEI. V was clipped by 1 base and J by 3 bases; unmatched bases: 5. This CDR3 comprises 15 residues. The CDR3 is CASSEDLTGGYEQYF. CDR3 nucleotide sequence: TGTGCCAGCAGTGAAGACCTTACAGGGGGCTACGAGCAGTACTTC.

J is TRBJ1-1 and V is TRBV11-3, with D perhaps TRBD1 (5 bases). Germline CDR1 and CDR2: SGHNT and YENEEA. This CDR3 is built from 15 residues. V dropped 5 bases and J dropped 0 bases, with 13 bases sitting between them. The CDR3 spells CASSGSGQMNTEAFF. In DNA, the CDR3 is TGTGCCAGCAGCGGATCGGGGCAGATGAACACTGAAGCTTTCTTT. The entire variable domain, with the rest obtained from reference TRBV11-3 and TRBJ1-1, is as follows: EAGVVQSPRYKIIEKKQPVAFWCNPISGHNTLYWYLQNLGQGPELLIRYENEEAVDDSQLPKDRFSAERLKGVDSTLKIQPAELGDSAVYLCASSGSGQMNTEAFFGQGTRLTVV.

V and J are TRBV11-3 and TRBJ1-1; D is undetermined. Between the trimmed V and J ends, which lost 0 bases and 3 bases, there was a span of 5 bases. Germline V lookup: CDR1 SGHNT, CDR2 YENEEA. The CDR3 contains 13 residues. The chain's CDR3 is CASSLDGYTEAFF. For the CDR3, the DNA is TGTGCCAGCAGCTTAGATGGGTACACTGAAGCTTTCTTT.

This clone came up a few times. The rearrangement links TRBV5-4 to TRBJ1-6; the D gene is possibly TRBD1 (5 bases). Germline-derived CDR1 and CDR2 are SGHNT and YYREEE (reference sequence). V shed 4 bases and J shed 8 bases, with 10 bases lying between them. This CDR3 is 13 amino acids long. CDR3 coding DNA: TGTGCCAGCAGCCCTGACAGATATTCACCCCTCCACTTT. This encodes CASSPDRYSPLHF. Full variable domain (rest looked up from reference TRBV5-4 and TRBJ1-6): ETGVTQSPTHLIKTRGQQVTLRCSSQSGHNTVSWYQQALGQGPQFIFQYYREEENGRGNFPPRFSGLQFPNYSSELNVNALELDDSALYLCASSPDRYSPLHFGNGTRLTVT.

This clone was observed a single time. This chain links TRBV19 with TRBJ2-7; D may be TRBD2 (5 bases). Trimming cost V 5 bases and J 2 bases, with 10 bases left between them. The germline gives CDR1 LNHDA, CDR2 SQIVND (reference sequence). This CDR3 has 13 residues. The CDR3 nucleotides are TGTGCCAGTAGTGTGGGAGCTACCTACGAGCAGTACTTC. Its translation is CASSVGATYEQYF.

The genes are TRBV19 and TRBJ1-4, with 12 positions matching TRBD1. The junction had 5 bases not matched to a gene; V was cut back by 6 bases and J by 6 bases. The germline CDR1 and CDR2 sequences are LNHDA and SQIVND (reference sequence). The length of the CDR3 is 15 residues. The CDR3: CASRPGQGAHEKLFF. As DNA, the CDR3 is TGTGCCAGTAGACCGGGACAGGGGGCTCATGAAAAACTGTTTTTT.

The rearrangement links TRBV19 to TRBJ2-1; D call uncertain. With 0 bases removed from V and 6 bases from J, the gap between germline ends came to 6 bases. The CDR3 loop spans 13 amino acids. The germline V gene has CDR1 LNHDA and CDR2 SQIVND (reference sequence). The CDR3 loop is CASSIDPGNEQFF. CDR3 nucleotides: TGTGCCAGTAGTATAGATCCAGGCAATGAGCAGTTCTTC.

This chain connects TRBV10-3 to TRBJ2-1; D is possibly TRBD1 (6 bases). Germline loops: CDR1 ENHRY, CDR2 SYGVKD. The germline V and J ends were trimmed by 3 bases and 7 bases, with 10 bases remaining between them. This CDR3 comprises 13 residues. CDR3 sequence: CAISEGQTNEQFF. The DNA for the CDR3 is TGTGCCATCAGTGAAGGACAGACTAATGAGCAGTTCTTC.

This sequence joins TRBV18 and TRBJ1-5; no clear D gene. The germline CDR1 and CDR2 sequences are KGHSH and LQKENI. V was shortened by 4 bases and J by 0 bases, with 4 bases between the two germline ends. The CDR3 is made up of 13 amino acids. The DNA for the CDR3 is TGTGCCAGCTCACTAGGTAGCAATCAGCCCCAGCATTTT. Its protein is CASSLGSNQPQHF.

This chain uses TRBV5-1 with TRBJ2-6, with D possibly being TRBD2 (5 bases). This CDR3 spans 15 amino acids. Germline CDR1 reads SGHRS; CDR2 reads YFSETQ. V lost 4 bases to trimming and J lost 4 bases, with 12 bases between them. The DNA of the CDR3 is TGCGCCAGCAGCCCCTGGACTGCCGGGGCCAACGTCCTGACTTTC. Its protein product is CASSPWTAGANVLTF.

The V call is TRBV27, the J call TRBJ2-5, with TRBD1 matching 7 bases. Germline lookup yields CDR1 MNHEY and CDR2 SMNVEV (reference sequence). The CDR3 loop spans 15 amino acids. Trimming at V came to 5 bases and at J to 4 bases, leaving 10 bases not matched to a gene. The CDR3 DNA follows: TGTGCCAGCAGTCACCGTACACAGGGGACAGAGACCCAGTACTTC. It yields the protein CASSHRTQGTETQYF.

The chain uses TRBV5-1 and TRBJ1-6; D is undetermined. This CDR3 has 16 amino acids. Germline CDR1 and CDR2: SGHRS and YFSETQ. V was pared by 4 bases and J by 0 bases, with 11 bases between. The CDR3 loop reads CASSMEGSSYNSPLHF. CDR3 nucleotides: TGCGCCAGCAGCATGGAGGGAAGCTCCTATAATTCACCCCTCCACTTT.